The rows below give T cell receptor beta chains drawn from one sample of a study of beta chain features in type 1 diabetes. The protocol was immunoSEQ multiplex PCR, while the TCRdb copy is restricted to in-frame clones and leaves out a portion. The sample holds 150,000 or so clones, 63% seen once. The sequenced material came from naive CD4+ T cells from blood. These receptors came from a man under 40 with type 1 diabetes. CDR3s include the opening cysteine and the closing phenylalanine or tryptophan. Each record gives: clone size, V gene, D gene, J gene, CDR3 DNA, CDR3 protein. The D gene is left open where the match is weak. A row's size may be missing; if present it is once, few, many or a size class.

size: NA; V: TRBV7-2; D: NA; J: TRBJ2-5; DNA: TGTGCCAGCAGCTTAGGCCCCCTCCAAGAGACCCAGTACTTC; CDR3: CASSLGPLQETQYF
size: few; V: TRBV29-1; D: TRBD2; J: TRBJ2-1; DNA: TGCAGCGTTCCGCCTAGCGGGGGGGCCGATGAGCAGTTCTTC; CDR3: CSVPPSGGADEQFF
size: NA; V: TRBV30; D: TRBD2; J: TRBJ2-1; DNA: TGTGCCTGGGGCATCGGGGGGTACGCCAATGAGCAGTTCTTC; CDR3: CAWGIGGYANEQFF
size: NA; V: TRBV7-9; D: NA; J: TRBJ2-7; DNA: TGTGCCAGCAGCCCAGGACTGGCCTCCTACGAGCAGTACTTC; CDR3: CASSPGLASYEQYF
size: NA; V: TRBV28; D: NA; J: TRBJ2-7; DNA: TGTGCCAGCAGCTCGTCGCCGTCCTACGAGCAGTACTTC; CDR3: CASSSSPSYEQYF
size: NA; V: TRBV6-5; D: NA; J: TRBJ1-6; DNA: TGTGCCAGCAGTTACGACCATGCGGATTCACCCCTCCACTTT; CDR3: CASSYDHADSPLHF
size: NA; V: TRBV7-2; D: NA; J: TRBJ1-6; DNA: TGTGCCAGCAGAGTAAATAATTCACCCCTCCACTTT; CDR3: CASRVNNSPLHF
size: NA; V: TRBV5-6; D: NA; J: TRBJ2-1; DNA: TGTGCCAGCAGCTCCCTATGGGGCTCCTACAATGAGCAGTTCTTC; CDR3: CASSSLWGSYNEQFF
size: NA; V: TRBV29-1; D: TRBD1; J: TRBJ1-6; DNA: TGCAGCGTGGGGACAGGGTTAGGGAATTCACCCCTCCACTTT; CDR3: CSVGTGLGNSPLHF
size: NA; V: TRBV6-1; D: TRBD1; J: TRBJ1-2; DNA: TGTGCCAGCTCCAACCGGGACAGCAACTATGGCTACACCTTC; CDR3: CASSNRDSNYGYTF
size: NA; V: TRBV19; D: NA; J: TRBJ2-3; DNA: TGTGCCAGCAGAATCCGTGGAGGGACCACAGATACGCAGTATTTT; CDR3: CASRIRGGTTDTQYF
size: few; V: TRBV7-9; D: NA; J: TRBJ2-4; DNA: TGTGCCAGCAGCTTAGCCCCATTTACCAAAAACATTCAGTACTTC; CDR3: CASSLAPFTKNIQYF
size: NA; V: TRBV4-2; D: NA; J: TRBJ2-4; DNA: TGTGCCAGCAGCCAAGACGGACTCCCGAGCATTCAGTACTTC; CDR3: CASSQDGLPSIQYF
size: once; V: TRBV5-1; D: TRBD1; J: TRBJ2-7; DNA: TGCGCCAGCAGCGACGGACAGGGGGATAGCGAGCAGTACTTC; CDR3: CASSDGQGDSEQYF
size: NA; V: TRBV6-1; D: NA; J: TRBJ1-5; DNA: TGTGCCAGCAGTGTGGACAGCTCGAATCAGCCCCAGCATTTT; CDR3: CASSVDSSNQPQHF
size: NA; V: TRBV4-2; D: TRBD2; J: TRBJ2-3; DNA: TGTGCCAGCAGCCAGCCTAGCGGGGTGGAAGATACGCAGTATTTT; CDR3: CASSQPSGVEDTQYF
size: NA; V: TRBV29-1; D: NA; J: TRBJ1-1; DNA: TGCAGCGTTTCCTCGAGTCGGGAGACTGAAGCTTTCTTT; CDR3: CSVSSSRETEAFF
size: few; V: TRBV29-1; D: NA; J: TRBJ2-3; DNA: TGCAGCGTTTACCTCGACCCTCGCGATACGCAGTATTTT; CDR3: CSVYLDPRDTQYF
size: NA; V: TRBV11-2; D: NA; J: TRBJ2-5; DNA: TGTGCCAGCAGCCCGGGAAGCGGGCAAGAGACCCAGTACTTC; CDR3: CASSPGSGQETQYF
size: NA; V: TRBV20-1; D: NA; J: TRBJ1-1; DNA: TGCAGTGCTAGATCGAACACTGAAGCTTTCTTT; CDR3: CSARSNTEAFF
size: NA; V: TRBV14; D: NA; J: TRBJ1-2; DNA: TGTGCCAGCAGCTCTGAGGGGCGGCGCGACTATGGCTACACCTTC; CDR3: CASSSEGRRDYGYTF
size: NA; V: TRBV7-2; D: NA; J: TRBJ1-4; DNA: TGTGCCAGCAGCCAAAGGAGGGATGAAAAACTGTTTTTT; CDR3: CASSQRRDEKLFF
size: NA; V: TRBV7-9; D: NA; J: TRBJ2-1; DNA: TGTGCCAGCAGCTTAGTGGCGCGCCCCTCCTACAATGAGCAGTTCTTC; CDR3: CASSLVARPSYNEQFF
size: few; V: TRBV28; D: TRBD1; J: TRBJ2-1; DNA: TGTGCCAGCAGGGGAGAGACAGGGAGACCCTACAATGAGCAGTTCTTC; CDR3: CASRGETGRPYNEQFF
size: NA; V: TRBV5-1; D: NA; J: TRBJ1-1; DNA: TGCGCCAGCAGCGTGTCTAGTCAGGAGGTGAACACTGAAGCTTTCTTT; CDR3: CASSVSSQEVNTEAFF
size: NA; V: TRBV18; D: NA; J: TRBJ2-1; DNA: TGTGCCAGCTCACCTGGGTACCCGGGGGTCAATGAGCAGTTCTTC; CDR3: CASSPGYPGVNEQFF
size: NA; V: TRBV29-1; D: NA; J: TRBJ2-3; DNA: TGCAGCGTTGGAACCGGCAGTTCCTCAGATACGCAGTATTTT; CDR3: CSVGTGSSSDTQYF
size: NA; V: TRBV29-1; D: NA; J: TRBJ2-3; DNA: TGCAGCGTCGGACTCATTAAAAGCACAGATACGCAGTATTTT; CDR3: CSVGLIKSTDTQYF
size: NA; V: TRBV29-1; D: TRBD1; J: TRBJ2-7; DNA: TGCAGCGTTGGGGGTCCGGGACAGGGTATCGGCGAGCAGTACTTC; CDR3: CSVGGPGQGIGEQYF
size: NA; V: TRBV6-6; D: NA; J: TRBJ2-4; DNA: TGTGCCAGCAGTTACAGAGGGGTACAGATCGACATTCAGTACTTC; CDR3: CASSYRGVQIDIQYF
size: NA; V: TRBV7-9; D: NA; J: TRBJ1-1; DNA: TGTGCCAGCAGCTTAGCGCCAGGTGGCACTGAAGCTTTCTTT; CDR3: CASSLAPGGTEAFF
size: NA; V: TRBV4-2; D: TRBD1; J: TRBJ1-5; DNA: TGTGCCAGCAGCCAACAGGACAGGGGGATTTGGCCCCAGCATTTT; CDR3: CASSQQDRGIWPQHF
size: few; V: TRBV5-1; D: NA; J: TRBJ2-5; DNA: TGCGCCAGCAGCAGGACAGTCCAAGAGACCCAGTACTTC; CDR3: CASSRTVQETQYF
size: few; V: TRBV2; D: NA; J: TRBJ1-2; DNA: TGTGCCAGCAGTGATGAGGGCAGAGGTGGCTACACCTTC; CDR3: CASSDEGRGGYTF
size: NA; V: TRBV30; D: NA; J: TRBJ1-5; DNA: TGTGCCTGGAGCGTCAATAAACAGCCCCAGCATTTT; CDR3: CAWSVNKQPQHF
size: NA; V: TRBV28; D: NA; J: TRBJ1-2; DNA: TGTGCCAGCGCCAATCTTGTGTCAGATAACTATGGCTACACCTTC; CDR3: CASANLVSDNYGYTF
size: NA; V: TRBV29-1; D: NA; J: TRBJ2-3; DNA: TGCAGCGTTGAACCGACCGTTGGCACAGATACGCAGTATTTT; CDR3: CSVEPTVGTDTQYF
size: NA; V: TRBV29-1; D: TRBD1; J: TRBJ2-5; DNA: TGCAGCGCAGCCGGGACAGGGGGAGAGACCCAGTACTTC; CDR3: CSAAGTGGETQYF
size: once; V: TRBV5-1; D: NA; J: TRBJ2-1; DNA: TGCGCCAGCAGCCCCGCCGTGGGAGCTCACAATGAGCAGTTCTTC; CDR3: CASSPAVGAHNEQFF
size: NA; V: TRBV6-5; D: NA; J: TRBJ1-1; DNA: TGTGCCAGCAGTTACGGAGCAGGCTGGGGCACTGAAGCTTTCTTT; CDR3: CASSYGAGWGTEAFF
size: NA; V: TRBV10-3; D: NA; J: TRBJ1-6; DNA: TGTGCCATCAGCGGGGACTATTCACCCCTCCACTTT; CDR3: CAISGDYSPLHF
size: few; V: TRBV30; D: NA; J: TRBJ1-3; DNA: TGTGCCTGGAGTCATCGCGGAAACACCATATATTTT; CDR3: CAWSHRGNTIYF
size: NA; V: TRBV7-9; D: NA; J: TRBJ2-3; DNA: TGTGCCAGCCAGCGCTCAGTTTACCCAGATACGCAGTATTTT; CDR3: CASQRSVYPDTQYF
size: NA; V: TRBV6-5; D: NA; J: TRBJ1-5; DNA: TGTGCCAGCAGCCTTACAGACAATCAGCCCCAGCATTTT; CDR3: CASSLTDNQPQHF
size: NA; V: TRBV9; D: NA; J: TRBJ2-2; DNA: TGTGCCAGCAGCGTAGAAGGGTCATACACCGGGGAGCTGTTTTTT; CDR3: CASSVEGSYTGELFF
size: NA; V: TRBV9; D: TRBD1; J: TRBJ2-5; DNA: TGTGCCAGCAGCATATCACCGGGACAGGGGGCCTTGTTGGAGACCCAGTACTTC; CDR3: CASSISPGQGALLETQYF
size: NA; V: TRBV30; D: NA; J: TRBJ1-6; DNA: TGTGCCTGGAGGGGCGAAAGGAGCTCACCCCTCCACTTT; CDR3: CAWRGERSSPLHF
size: few; V: TRBV29-1; D: NA; J: TRBJ1-2; DNA: TGCAGCGTTTCTCCCTCGGGGGGACCCTATGGCTACACCTTC; CDR3: CSVSPSGGPYGYTF
size: NA; V: TRBV7-2; D: TRBD2; J: TRBJ2-5; DNA: TGTGCCAGCAGCCTTAGCGGGGGTCCAGAGACCCAGTACTTC; CDR3: CASSLSGGPETQYF
size: few; V: TRBV29-1; D: NA; J: TRBJ2-2; DNA: TGCAGCGTTGGATCAGGGACCACCGGGGAGCTGTTTTTT; CDR3: CSVGSGTTGELFF
size: NA; V: TRBV7-2; D: NA; J: TRBJ1-1; DNA: TGTGCCAGCAGCCTACAACGCGACTCTGAAGCTTTCTTT; CDR3: CASSLQRDSEAFF
size: NA; V: TRBV10-3; D: NA; J: TRBJ2-7; DNA: TGTGCCATCAGTGGACAGGACATATCAATCGAGCAGTACTTC; CDR3: CAISGQDISIEQYF
size: NA; V: TRBV29-1; D: NA; J: TRBJ2-7; DNA: TGCAGCGTCGAGATCCTTTACGAGCAGTACTTC; CDR3: CSVEILYEQYF
size: NA; V: TRBV9; D: NA; J: TRBJ2-5; DNA: TGTGCCAGCAGCGTAGCTCGGGGGCAAGAGACCCAGTACTTC; CDR3: CASSVARGQETQYF
size: NA; V: TRBV15; D: NA; J: TRBJ2-5; DNA: TGTGCCACCAGCAGAGATAACACCCAAGAGACCCAGTACTTC; CDR3: CATSRDNTQETQYF
size: NA; V: TRBV6-5; D: TRBD2; J: TRBJ2-5; DNA: TGTGCCAGCAGTGGGACTAGCGGGGGTCAAGAGACCCAGTACTTC; CDR3: CASSGTSGGQETQYF
size: NA; V: TRBV7-2; D: NA; J: TRBJ2-7; DNA: TGTGCCAGCAGCTTAGGCCAGGGCGCCTACGAGCAGTACTTC; CDR3: CASSLGQGAYEQYF
size: NA; V: TRBV27; D: TRBD1; J: TRBJ1-1; DNA: TGTGCCAGCAGTTTACAGGGGGCCACTGAAGCTTTCTTT; CDR3: CASSLQGATEAFF
size: NA; V: TRBV6-5; D: TRBD1; J: TRBJ1-1; DNA: TGTGCCAGCAGTCGGACAGGGGGAAATACTGAAGCTTTCTTT; CDR3: CASSRTGGNTEAFF
size: NA; V: TRBV6-5; D: NA; J: TRBJ2-5; DNA: TGTGCCAGCAGTCCCAGCTCTTTCAAGAGAAACCAGTACTTC; CDR3: CASSPSSFKRNQYF